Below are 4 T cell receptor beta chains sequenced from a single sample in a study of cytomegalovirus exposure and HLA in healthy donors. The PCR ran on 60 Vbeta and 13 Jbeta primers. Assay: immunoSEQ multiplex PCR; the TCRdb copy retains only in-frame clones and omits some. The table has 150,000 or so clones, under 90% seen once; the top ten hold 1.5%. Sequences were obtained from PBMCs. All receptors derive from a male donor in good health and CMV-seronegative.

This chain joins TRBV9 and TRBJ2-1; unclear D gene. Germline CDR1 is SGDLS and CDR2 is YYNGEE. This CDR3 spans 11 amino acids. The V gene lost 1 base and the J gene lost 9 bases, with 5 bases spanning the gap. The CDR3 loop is CASSVFSEQFF. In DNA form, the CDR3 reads TGTGCCAGCAGCGTATTTAGTGAGCAGTTCTTC.

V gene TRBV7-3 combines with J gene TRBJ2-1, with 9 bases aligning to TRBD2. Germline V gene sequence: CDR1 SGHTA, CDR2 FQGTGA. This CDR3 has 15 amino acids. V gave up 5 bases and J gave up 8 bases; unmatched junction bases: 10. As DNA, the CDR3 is TGTGCCAGCAGCCTAGGTAGCGGGGGACTTGATGAGCAGTTCTTC. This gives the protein CASSLGSGGLDEQFF.

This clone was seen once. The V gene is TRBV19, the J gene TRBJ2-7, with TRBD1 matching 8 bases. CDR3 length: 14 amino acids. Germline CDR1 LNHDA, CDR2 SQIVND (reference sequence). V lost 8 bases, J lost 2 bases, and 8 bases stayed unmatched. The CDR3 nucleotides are TGTGCCAGTGCCGGGACAGGAGCGCCCTACGAGCAGTACTTC. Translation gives CASAGTGAPYEQYF.

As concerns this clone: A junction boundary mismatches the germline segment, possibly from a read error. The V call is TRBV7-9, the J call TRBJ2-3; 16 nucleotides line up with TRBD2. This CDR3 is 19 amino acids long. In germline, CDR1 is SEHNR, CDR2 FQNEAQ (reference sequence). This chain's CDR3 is CSSSSLPGLAGGPPDTQYF. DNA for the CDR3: TGTTCCAGCAGCTCTCTACCGGGACTAGCGGGGGGGCCTCCAGATACGCAGTATTTT.